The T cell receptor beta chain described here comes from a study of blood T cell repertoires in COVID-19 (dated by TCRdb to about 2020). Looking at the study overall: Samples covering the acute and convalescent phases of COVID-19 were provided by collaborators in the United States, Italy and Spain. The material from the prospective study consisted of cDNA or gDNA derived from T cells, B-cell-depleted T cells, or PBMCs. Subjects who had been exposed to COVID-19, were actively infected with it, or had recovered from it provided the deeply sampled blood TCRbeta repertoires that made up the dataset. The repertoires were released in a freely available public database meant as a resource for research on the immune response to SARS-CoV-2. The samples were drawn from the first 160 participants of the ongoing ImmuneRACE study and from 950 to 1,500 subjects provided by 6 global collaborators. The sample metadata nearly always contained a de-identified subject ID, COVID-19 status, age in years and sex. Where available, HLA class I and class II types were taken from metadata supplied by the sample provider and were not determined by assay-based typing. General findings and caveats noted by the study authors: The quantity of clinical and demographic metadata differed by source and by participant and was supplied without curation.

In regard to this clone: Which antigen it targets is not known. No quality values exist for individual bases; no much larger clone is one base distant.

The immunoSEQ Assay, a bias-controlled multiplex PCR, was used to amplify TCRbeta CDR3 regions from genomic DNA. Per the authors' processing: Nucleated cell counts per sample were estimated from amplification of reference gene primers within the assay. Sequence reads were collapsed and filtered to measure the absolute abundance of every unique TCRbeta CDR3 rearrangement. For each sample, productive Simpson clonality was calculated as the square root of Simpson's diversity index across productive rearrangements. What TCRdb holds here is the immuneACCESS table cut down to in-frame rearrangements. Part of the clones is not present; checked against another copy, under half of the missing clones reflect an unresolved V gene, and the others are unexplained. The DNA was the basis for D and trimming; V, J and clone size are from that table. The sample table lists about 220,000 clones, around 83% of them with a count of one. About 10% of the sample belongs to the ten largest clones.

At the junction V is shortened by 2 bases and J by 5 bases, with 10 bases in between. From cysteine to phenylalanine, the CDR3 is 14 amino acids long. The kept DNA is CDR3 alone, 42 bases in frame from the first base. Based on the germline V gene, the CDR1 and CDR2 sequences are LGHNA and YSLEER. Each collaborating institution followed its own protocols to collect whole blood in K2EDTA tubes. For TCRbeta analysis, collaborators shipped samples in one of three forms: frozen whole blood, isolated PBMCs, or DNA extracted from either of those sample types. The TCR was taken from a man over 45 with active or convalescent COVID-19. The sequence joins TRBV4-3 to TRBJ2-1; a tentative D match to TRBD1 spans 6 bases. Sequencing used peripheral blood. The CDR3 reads CASSQFRGDNEQFF. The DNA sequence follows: TGCGCCAGCAGCCAATTCAGGGGAGACAATGAGCAGTTCTTC.